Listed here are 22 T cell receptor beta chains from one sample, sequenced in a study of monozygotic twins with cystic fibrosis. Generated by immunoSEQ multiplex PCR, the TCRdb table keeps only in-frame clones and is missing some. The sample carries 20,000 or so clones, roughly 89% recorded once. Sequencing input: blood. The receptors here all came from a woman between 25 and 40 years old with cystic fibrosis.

The CDR3 loop is CASSSSHLLTQYF. CDR3 in DNA: TGTGCCAGCAGTTCATCCCACCTGCTGACCCAGTACTTC. The V call is TRBV27, the J call TRBJ2-5, with D unclear. In germline, CDR1 is MNHEY, CDR2 SMNVEV (reference sequence). Trimming removed 4 bases from V and 7 bases from J, with 13 bases in between. The CDR3 has 13 amino acids.

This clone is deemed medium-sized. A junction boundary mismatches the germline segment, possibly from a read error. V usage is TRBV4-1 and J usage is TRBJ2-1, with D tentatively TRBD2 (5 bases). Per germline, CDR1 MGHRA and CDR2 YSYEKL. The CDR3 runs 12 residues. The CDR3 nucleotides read TGCGCCAGCAGCCAAGATCCAGGACTGCCCATCTTC. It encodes CASSQDPGLPIF.

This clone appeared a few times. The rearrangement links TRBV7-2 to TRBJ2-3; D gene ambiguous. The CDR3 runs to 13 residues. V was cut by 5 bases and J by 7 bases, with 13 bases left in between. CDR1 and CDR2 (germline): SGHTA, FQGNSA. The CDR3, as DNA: TGTGCCAGCAGCCGAGACCTAGTCTATACGCAGTATTTT. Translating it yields CASSRDLVYTQYF.

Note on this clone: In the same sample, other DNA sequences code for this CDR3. CDR3 bases: TGTGCCAGCAGTGACTCTAGCGGGGGGGCAGATACGCAGTATTTT. It codes for CASSDSSGGADTQYF. The chain couples TRBV6-4 to TRBJ2-3; TRBD2 agrees at 11 bases. Germline CDR1 is MRHNA and CDR2 is SNTAGT. Trimming removed 0 bases from V and 4 bases from J; junction bases left unmatched: 0. This CDR3 has 15 residues.

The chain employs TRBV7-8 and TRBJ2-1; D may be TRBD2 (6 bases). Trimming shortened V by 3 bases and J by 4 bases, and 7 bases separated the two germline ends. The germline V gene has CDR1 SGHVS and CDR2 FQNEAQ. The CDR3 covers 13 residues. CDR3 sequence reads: CASSFGTYNEQFF. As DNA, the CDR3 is TGTGCCAGCAGCTTTGGGACTTACAATGAGCAGTTCTTC.

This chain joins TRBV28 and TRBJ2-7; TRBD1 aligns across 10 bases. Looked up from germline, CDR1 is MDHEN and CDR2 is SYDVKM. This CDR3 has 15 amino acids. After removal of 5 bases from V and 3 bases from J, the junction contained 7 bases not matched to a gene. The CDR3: CASSPPRTGGYEQYF. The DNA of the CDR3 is TGTGCCAGCAGTCCGCCTAGGACAGGGGGCTACGAGCAGTACTTC. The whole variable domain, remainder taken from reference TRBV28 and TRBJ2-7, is DVKVTQSSRYLVKRTGEKVFLECVQDMDHENMFWYRQDPGLGLRLIYFSYDVKMKEKGDIPEGYSVSREKKERFSLILESASTNQTSMYLCASSPPRTGGYEQYFGPGTRLTVT.

Here the CDR3 reads CSVEKAGGADTQYF. CDR3 in DNA: TGCAGCGTTGAGAAAGCGGGGGGGGCAGATACGCAGTATTTT. The gene calls are TRBV29-1 and TRBJ2-3; 10 bases fit TRBD2. Germline V gene sequence: CDR1 SQVTM, CDR2 ANQGSEA. V lost 3 bases to trimming and J lost 4 bases; unmatched junction nucleotides: 4. The CDR3 runs to 14 residues.

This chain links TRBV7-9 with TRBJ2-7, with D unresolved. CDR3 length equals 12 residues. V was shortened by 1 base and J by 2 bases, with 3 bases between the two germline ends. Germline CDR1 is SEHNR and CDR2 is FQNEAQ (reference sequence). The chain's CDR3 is CASSLGAYEQYF. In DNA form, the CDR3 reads TGTGCCAGCAGCTTAGGGGCCTACGAGCAGTACTTC. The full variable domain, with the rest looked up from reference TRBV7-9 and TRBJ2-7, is DTGVSQNPRHKITKRGQNVTFRCDPISEHNRLYWYRQTLGQGPEFLTYFQNEAQLEKSRLLSDRFSAERPKGSFSTLEIQRTEQGDSAMYLCASSLGAYEQYFGPGTRLTVT.

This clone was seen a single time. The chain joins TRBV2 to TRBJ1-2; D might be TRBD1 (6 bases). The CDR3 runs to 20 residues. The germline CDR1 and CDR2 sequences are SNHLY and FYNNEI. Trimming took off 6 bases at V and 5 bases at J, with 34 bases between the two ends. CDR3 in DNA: TGTGCCAGCAGCAGATCTCAGAAATCAGGGGCCCCCAACGTGGTGTATGGCTACACCTTC. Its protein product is CASSRSQKSGAPNVVYGYTF.

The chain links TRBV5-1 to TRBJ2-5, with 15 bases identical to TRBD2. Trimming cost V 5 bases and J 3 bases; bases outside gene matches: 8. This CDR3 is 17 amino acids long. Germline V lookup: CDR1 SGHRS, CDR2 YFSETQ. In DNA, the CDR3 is TGCGCCAGCAGTCCCGGACTAGCGGGGGGGCCCGAAGAGACCCAGTACTTC. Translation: CASSPGLAGGPEETQYF.

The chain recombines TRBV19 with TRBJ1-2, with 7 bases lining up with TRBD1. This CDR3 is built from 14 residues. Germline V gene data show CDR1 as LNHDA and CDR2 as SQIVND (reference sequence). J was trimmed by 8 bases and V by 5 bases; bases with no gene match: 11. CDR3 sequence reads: CASSPRDSLVGYTF. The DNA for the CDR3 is TGTGCCAGTAGTCCTCGGGACAGTCTGGTCGGCTACACCTTC.

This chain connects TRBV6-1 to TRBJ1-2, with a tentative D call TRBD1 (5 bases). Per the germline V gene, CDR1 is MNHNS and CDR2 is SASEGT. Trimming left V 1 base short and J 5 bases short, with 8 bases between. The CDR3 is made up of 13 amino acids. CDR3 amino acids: CASSEEGHYGYTF. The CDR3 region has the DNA TGTGCCAGCAGTGAAGAGGGGCATTATGGCTACACCTTC.

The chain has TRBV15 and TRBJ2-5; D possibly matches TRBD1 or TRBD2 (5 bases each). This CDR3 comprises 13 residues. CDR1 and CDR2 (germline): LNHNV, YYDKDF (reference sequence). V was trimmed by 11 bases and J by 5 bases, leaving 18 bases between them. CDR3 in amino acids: CAARLGVEETQYF. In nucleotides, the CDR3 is TGTGCCGCCCGGCTGGGGGTTGAGGAGACCCAGTACTTC.

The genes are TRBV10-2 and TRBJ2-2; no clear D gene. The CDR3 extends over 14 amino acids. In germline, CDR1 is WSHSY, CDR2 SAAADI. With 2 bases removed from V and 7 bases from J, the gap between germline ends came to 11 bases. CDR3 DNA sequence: TGCGCCAGCAGTGAGCCTGGGATGAACGGGGAGCTGTTTTTT. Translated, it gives CASSEPGMNGELFF.

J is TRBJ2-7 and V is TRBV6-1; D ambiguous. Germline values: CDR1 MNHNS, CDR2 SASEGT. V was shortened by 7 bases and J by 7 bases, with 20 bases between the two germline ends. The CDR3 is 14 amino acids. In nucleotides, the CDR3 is TGTGCCAGCACCCTTCGATGGGTAGGTGTGGAGCAGTACTTC. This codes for CASTLRWVGVEQYF.

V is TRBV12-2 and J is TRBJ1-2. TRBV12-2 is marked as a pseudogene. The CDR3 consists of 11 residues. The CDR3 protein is CASRSLYGYTF. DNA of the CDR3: TGTGCAAGTCGCTCCCTCTATGGCTACACCTTC.

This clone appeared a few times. The CDR3 DNA follows: TGTGCCAGCCTCAAGAACTATGGCTACACCTTC. Translating it yields CASLKNYGYTF. This chain connects TRBV28 to TRBJ1-2; D not certain. The V end was cut by 8 bases, the J end by 2 bases, with 6 bases between. This CDR3 has 11 residues. Germline-derived CDR1 and CDR2 are MDHEN and SYDVKM.

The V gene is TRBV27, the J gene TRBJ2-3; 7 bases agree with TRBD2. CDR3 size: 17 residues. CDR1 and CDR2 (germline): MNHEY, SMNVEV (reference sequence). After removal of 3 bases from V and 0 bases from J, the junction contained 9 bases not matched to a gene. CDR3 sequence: CASSFVGGITSTDTQYF. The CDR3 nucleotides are TGTGCCAGCAGTTTCGTCGGGGGGATTACTAGCACAGATACGCAGTATTTT.

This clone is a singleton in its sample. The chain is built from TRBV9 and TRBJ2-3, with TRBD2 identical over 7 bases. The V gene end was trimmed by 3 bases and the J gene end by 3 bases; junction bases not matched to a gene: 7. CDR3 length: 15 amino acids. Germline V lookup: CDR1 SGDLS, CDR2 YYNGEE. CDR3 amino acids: CASSAGLVETDTQYF. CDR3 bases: TGTGCCAGCAGCGCAGGACTAGTCGAGACAGATACGCAGTATTTT.

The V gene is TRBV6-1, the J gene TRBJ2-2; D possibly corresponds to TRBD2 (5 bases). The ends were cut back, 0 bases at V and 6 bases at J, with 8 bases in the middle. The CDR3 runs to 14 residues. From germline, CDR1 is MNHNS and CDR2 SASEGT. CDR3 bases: TGTGCCAGCAGTGAAGCACGGGGTTCCGGGGAGCTGTTTTTT. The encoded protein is CASSEARGSGELFF.

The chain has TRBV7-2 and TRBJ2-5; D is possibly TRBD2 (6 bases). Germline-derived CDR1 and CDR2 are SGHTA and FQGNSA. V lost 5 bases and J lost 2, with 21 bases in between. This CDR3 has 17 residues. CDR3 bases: TGTGCCAGCAGCCTCCGGGGCGGCGGGACCAAACAAGAGACCCAGTACTTC. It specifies CASSLRGGGTKQETQYF.

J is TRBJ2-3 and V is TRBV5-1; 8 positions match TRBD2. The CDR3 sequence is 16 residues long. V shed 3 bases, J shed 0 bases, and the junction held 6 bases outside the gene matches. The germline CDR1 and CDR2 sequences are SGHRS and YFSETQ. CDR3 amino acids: CASSYGIAGSTDTQYF. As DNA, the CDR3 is TGCGCCAGCAGCTACGGAATAGCGGGGAGCACAGATACGCAGTATTTT.